This T cell receptor (beta chain) is drawn from a study of graft-versus-host responses after intestinal transplantation. About the research overall: Multivisceral, liver-intestinal, or isolated intestinal grafts were transplanted into recipients. Induction using anti-thymocyte globulin, followed by tacrolimus and steroids for approximately 3 years, was given to all recipients. Regarding the study as a whole: GvH clones occurred in recipient marrow; some first appeared in ileum or blood. Declines in HvG clones occurring early post-transplant were associated with peak circulating GvH clone levels.

Germline V gives CDR1 LNHNV, CDR2 YYDKDF (reference sequence). The CDR3 spans 12 residues. Trimming left V 0 bases short and J 4 bases short, with 3 bases between. Points on this clone: Its antigen is still unknown.

The assay was immunoSEQ multiplex PCR, and TCRdb's table has in-frame clones only and misses some. The sample lists 130,000 to 150,000 clones, around 90% occurring once. This clonotype originated in a human donor who received an intestinal transplant. This chain links TRBV15 with TRBJ2-5; D gene uncertain. The specimen was unstimulated CD4+ T cells sorted from spleen or lymph node cells, collected before intestinal transplant. CDR3 in amino acids: CATSREGETQYF. The CDR3 nucleotides read TGTGCCACCAGCAGAGAGGGAGAGACCCAGTACTTC.